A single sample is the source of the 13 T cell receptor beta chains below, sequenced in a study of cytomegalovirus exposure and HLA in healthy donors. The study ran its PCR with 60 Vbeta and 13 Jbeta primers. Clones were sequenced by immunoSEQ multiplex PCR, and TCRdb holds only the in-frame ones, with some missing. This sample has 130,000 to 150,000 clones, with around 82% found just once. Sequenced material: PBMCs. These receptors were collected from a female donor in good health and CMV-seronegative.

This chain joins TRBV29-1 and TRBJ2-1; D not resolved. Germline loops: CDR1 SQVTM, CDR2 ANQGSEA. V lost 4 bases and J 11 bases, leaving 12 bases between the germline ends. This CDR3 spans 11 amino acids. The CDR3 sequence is CSVVRQVKQFF. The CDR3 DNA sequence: TGCAGCGTTGTTCGGCAGGTAAAGCAGTTCTTC.

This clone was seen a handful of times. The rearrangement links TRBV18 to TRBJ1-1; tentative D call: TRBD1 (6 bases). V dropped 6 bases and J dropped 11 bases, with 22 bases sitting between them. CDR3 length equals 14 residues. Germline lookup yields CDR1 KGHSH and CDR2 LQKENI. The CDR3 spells CASSQDRLGPRAFF. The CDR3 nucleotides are TGTGCCAGCTCCCAAGACAGGCTAGGTCCTCGGGCTTTCTTT.

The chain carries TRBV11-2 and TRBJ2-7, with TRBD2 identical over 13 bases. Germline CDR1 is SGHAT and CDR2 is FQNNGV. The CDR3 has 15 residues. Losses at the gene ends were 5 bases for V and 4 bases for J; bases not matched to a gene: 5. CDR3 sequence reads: CASSGTSGKRYEQYF. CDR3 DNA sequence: TGTGCCAGCAGCGGGACTAGCGGGAAGAGGTACGAGCAGTACTTC.

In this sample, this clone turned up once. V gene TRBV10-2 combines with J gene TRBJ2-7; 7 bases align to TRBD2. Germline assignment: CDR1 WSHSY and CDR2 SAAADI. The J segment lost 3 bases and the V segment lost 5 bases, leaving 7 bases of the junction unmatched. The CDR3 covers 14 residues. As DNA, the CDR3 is TGCGCCAGCAGTTTCGGGACTACCGGCTACGAGCAGTACTTC. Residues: CASSFGTTGYEQYF.

The CDR3 protein is CASSLVQGGNEQFF. Here the CDR3 DNA reads TGCGCCAGCAGCTTGGTTCAGGGAGGCAATGAGCAGTTCTTC. The chain links TRBV5-1 to TRBJ2-1; tentatively, D is TRBD2 (6 bases). CDR1 SGHRS and CDR2 YFSETQ come from the germline V gene. The V gene lost 0 bases and the J gene lost 6 bases, with 10 bases spanning the gap. The CDR3 is made up of 14 amino acids.

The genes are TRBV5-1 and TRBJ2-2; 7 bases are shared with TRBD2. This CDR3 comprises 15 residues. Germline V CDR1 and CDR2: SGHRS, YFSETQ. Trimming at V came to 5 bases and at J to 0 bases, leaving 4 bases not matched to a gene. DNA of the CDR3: TGCGCCAGCAGTAGAGGGAGGGCGAACACCGGGGAGCTGTTTTTT. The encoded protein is CASSRGRANTGELFF.

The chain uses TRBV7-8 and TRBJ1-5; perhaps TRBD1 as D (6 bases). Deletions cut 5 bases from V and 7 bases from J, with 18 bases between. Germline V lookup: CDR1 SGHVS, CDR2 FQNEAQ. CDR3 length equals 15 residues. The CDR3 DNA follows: TGTGCCAGCAGCCCGACTGGGACACTAAAACAGCCCCAGCATTTT. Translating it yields CASSPTGTLKQPQHF.

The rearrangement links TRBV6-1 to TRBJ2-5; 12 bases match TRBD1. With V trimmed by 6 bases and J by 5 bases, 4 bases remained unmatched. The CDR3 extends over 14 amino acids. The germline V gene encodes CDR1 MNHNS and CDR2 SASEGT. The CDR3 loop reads CASRGDRGRETQYF. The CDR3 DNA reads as TGTGCCAGCAGGGGGGACAGGGGGCGTGAGACCCAGTACTTC.

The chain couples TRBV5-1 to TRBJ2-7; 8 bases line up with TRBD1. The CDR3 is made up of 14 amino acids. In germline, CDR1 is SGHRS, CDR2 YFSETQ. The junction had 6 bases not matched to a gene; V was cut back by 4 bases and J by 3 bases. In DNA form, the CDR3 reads TGCGCCAGCAGCCCCGCAGGACAGGGCTACGAGCAGTACTTC. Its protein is CASSPAGQGYEQYF. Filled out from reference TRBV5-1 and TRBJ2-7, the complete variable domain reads KAGVTQTPRYLIKTRGQQVTLSCSPISGHRSVSWYQQTPGQGLQFLFEYFSETQRNKGNFPGRFSGRQFSNSRSEMNVSTLELGDSALYLCASSPAGQGYEQYFGPGTRLTVT.

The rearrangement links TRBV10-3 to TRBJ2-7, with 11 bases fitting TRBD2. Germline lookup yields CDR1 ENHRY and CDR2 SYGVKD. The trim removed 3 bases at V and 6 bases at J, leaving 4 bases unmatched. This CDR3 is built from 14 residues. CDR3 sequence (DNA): TGTGCCATCAGTGAACTAGCGGGAGAGGGCGAGCAGTACTTC. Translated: CAISELAGEGEQYF.

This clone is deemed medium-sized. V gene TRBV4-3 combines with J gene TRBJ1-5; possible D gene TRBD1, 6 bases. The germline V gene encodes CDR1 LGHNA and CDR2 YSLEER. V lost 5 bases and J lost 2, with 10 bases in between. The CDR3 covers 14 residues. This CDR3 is CASSEYRGNQPQHF. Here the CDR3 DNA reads TGCGCCAGCAGCGAGTACAGGGGCAATCAGCCCCAGCATTTT.

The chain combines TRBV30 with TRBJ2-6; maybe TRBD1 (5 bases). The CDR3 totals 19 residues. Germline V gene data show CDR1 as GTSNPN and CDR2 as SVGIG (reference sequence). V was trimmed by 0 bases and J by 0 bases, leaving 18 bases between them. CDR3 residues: CAWSVPERQFHSGANVLTF. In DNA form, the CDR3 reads TGTGCCTGGAGTGTACCCGAAAGACAGTTCCACTCTGGGGCCAACGTCCTGACTTTC.

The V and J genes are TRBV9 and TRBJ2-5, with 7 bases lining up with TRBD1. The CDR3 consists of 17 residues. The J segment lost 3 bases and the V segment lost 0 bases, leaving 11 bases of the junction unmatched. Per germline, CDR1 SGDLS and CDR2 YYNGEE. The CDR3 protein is CASSVGVRGQRKETQYF. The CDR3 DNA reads TGTGCCAGCAGCGTAGGTGTAAGGGGACAGAGAAAAGAGACCCAGTACTTC.